This note documents a single TCR beta chain sequence. Its antigen is unknown. The data belong to a study of OX40 agonist ivuxolimab in advanced cancers. On the study more broadly: Each dose-escalation patient presented with hepatocellular carcinoma, melanoma, renal cell or head and neck cancer. Overall study results and limits: Low normalized T-cell clonal expansion also characterized some of the nonresponders.

Germline assignment: CDR1 LNHDA and CDR2 SQIVND (reference sequence). V was shortened by 0 bases and J by 4 bases, with 12 bases between the two germline ends. The CDR3 is 15 residues long. Sequenced by immunoSEQ multiplex PCR; TCRdb stores in-frame clones only, minus some. The sample gives 45,000 to 55,000 clones, roughly 85% of which show up once; less than 3.5% is in the top ten. This receptor was taken from an adult with an advanced solid tumor such as melanoma, head and neck, liver or kidney cancer. The source was CD4+ or CD8+ T cells sorted from blood, collected in a trial of the OX40 agonist ivuxolimab. The gene calls are TRBV19 and TRBJ1-2; D is uncertain. The CDR3 bases are TGTGCCAGTAGTATAGATCAGAGAGCCTTCTATGGCTACACCTTC. This codes for CASSIDQRAFYGYTF.